This T cell receptor beta chain was documented in a study of beta chain features in type 1 diabetes. Study-wide points: Researchers reported that naive, central memory and Treg TCRB repertoires appeared more similar in patients than in healthy donors.

Since all of the isolated RNA was reverse transcribed, expressed TCRB transcripts were what got sequenced. TCRdb's copy holds only in-frame clones and misses some; the assay was immunoSEQ multiplex PCR. This table holds approximately 60,000 clones, roughly three fifths found once. This clone has just a few counts. The antigen remains unidentified. CDR1 is MNHEY, CDR2 SMNVEV, per germline (reference sequence). This CDR3 has 14 residues. Trimming shortened V by 4 bases and J by 1 base, and 10 bases separated the two germline ends. Material: Tregs from blood. The chain employs TRBV27 and TRBJ1-1; D is uncertain. This sequence originates from a woman in her late teens or twenties in good health. CDR3 bases: TGTGCCAGCAGTTATAATTATCCGAACACTGAAGCTTTCTTT. This encodes CASSYNYPNTEAFF.